Sequencing of this T cell receptor beta chain was carried out in a study of blood T cell repertoires in COVID-19. About the research overall: From the United States, Italy and Spain came samples of acute and convalescent COVID-19. T cells, B-cell-depleted T cells, or PBMCs provided the cDNA or gDNA that served as material.

CDR1 is LNHDA, CDR2 SQIVND, per germline (reference sequence). The CDR3 extends over 15 amino acids. Unmatched junction bases numbered 7, after V lost 5 bases and J lost 3 bases. Under the authors' procedure: Reference gene primer amplification gave estimated nucleated cell counts. Generated by immunoSEQ multiplex PCR, the TCRdb table keeps only in-frame clones and is missing some. V and J calls and clone size are as listed in that table; D and trimming were resolved from the DNA. The table records approximately 74,000 clones, 85% to 95% of them present only once. This chain uses TRBV19 with TRBJ2-3; 8 positions match TRBD1. The clonotype comes from a woman aged 55-69 years with active COVID-19. The source material was peripheral blood. Here the CDR3 reads CASSPPGGGTDTQYF. The CDR3 coding sequence is TGTGCCAGTAGTCCCCCAGGGGGCGGAACAGATACGCAGTATTTT.